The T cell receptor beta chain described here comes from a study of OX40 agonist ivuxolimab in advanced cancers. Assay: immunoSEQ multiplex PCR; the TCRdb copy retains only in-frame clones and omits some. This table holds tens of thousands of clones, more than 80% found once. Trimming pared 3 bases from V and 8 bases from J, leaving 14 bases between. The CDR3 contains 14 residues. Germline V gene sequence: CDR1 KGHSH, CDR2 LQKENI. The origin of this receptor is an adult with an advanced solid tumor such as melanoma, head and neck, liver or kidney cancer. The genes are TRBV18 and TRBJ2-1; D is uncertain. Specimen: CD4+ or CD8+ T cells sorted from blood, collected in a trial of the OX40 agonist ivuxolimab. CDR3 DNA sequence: TGTGCCAGCTCACCGTACTGGAATGGGGATGAGCAGTTCTTC. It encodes CASSPYWNGDEQFF. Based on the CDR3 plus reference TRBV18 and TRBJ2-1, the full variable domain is NAGVMQNPRHLVRRRGQEARLRCSPMKGHSHVYWYRQLPEEGLKFMVYLQKENIIDESGMPKERFSAEFPKEGPSILRIQQVVRGDSAAYFCASSPYWNGDEQFFGPGTRLTVL.